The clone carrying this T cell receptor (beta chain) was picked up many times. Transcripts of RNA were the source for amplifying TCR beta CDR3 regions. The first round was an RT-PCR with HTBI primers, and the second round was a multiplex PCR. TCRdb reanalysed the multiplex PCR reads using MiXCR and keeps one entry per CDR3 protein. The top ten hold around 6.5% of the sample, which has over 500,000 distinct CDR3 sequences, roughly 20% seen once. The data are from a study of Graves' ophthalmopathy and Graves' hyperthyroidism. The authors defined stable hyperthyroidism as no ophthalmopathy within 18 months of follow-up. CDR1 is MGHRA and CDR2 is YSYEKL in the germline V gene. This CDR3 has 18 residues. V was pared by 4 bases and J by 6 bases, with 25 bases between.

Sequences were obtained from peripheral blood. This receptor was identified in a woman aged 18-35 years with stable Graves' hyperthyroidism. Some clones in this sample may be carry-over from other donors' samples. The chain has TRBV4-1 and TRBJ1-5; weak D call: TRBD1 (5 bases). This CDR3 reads CASSPRPFGGRHFQPQHF. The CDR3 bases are TGCGCCAGCAGCCCACGACCTTTTGGGGGGAGGCACTTTCAGCCCCAGCATTTT.